This T cell receptor (beta chain) was recorded in a study of cytomegalovirus exposure and HLA in healthy donors. Study-wide points: With later analysis, a missense DCLRE1C variant became linked to TCR beta V- and J-gene trimming. Cytomegalovirus-associated TCR beta chains were listed, numbering some 150.

PCR amplification relied on 60 Vbeta primers (plus 13 Jbeta primers). Here immunoSEQ multiplex PCR was the method, and the copy in TCRdb shows in-frame clones only, minus some. Among about 110,000 clones listed, about four fifths were seen once. About this clone itself: What it binds is not known.

The ends were cut back, 6 bases at V and 0 bases at J, with 9 bases in the middle. The CDR3 covers 15 residues. Germline-derived CDR1 and CDR2 are KGHSH and LQKENI. The chain carries TRBV18 and TRBJ1-6; D unresolved. The source is a woman aged 45-65 years in good health and CMV-seropositive. The material sequenced was PBMCs. The CDR3 is CASSEASSYNSPLHF. In DNA form, the CDR3 reads TGTGCCAGCTCGGAAGCGAGCTCCTATAATTCACCCCTCCACTTT.